The clone carrying this T cell receptor beta chain has more than one count but fewer than ten. What it binds is not known. Expressed TCRB transcripts got sequenced, as all isolated RNA was reverse transcribed. The average read count of naive, central memory and regulatory T cell samples was several million. Assay: immunoSEQ multiplex PCR; the TCRdb copy retains only in-frame clones and omits some. The data contain around 250,000 clones, over 11% of them seen just once; the ten biggest clones take up approximately 0.018%. The entry originates in a study of beta chain features in type 1 diabetes. Sorted populations were all over 98% pure. Whole-study results and caveats: Amplification by PCR could prefer shorter templates, with the same effect in patients and controls. Type 1 diabetes patients showed a moderate but significant shortening of TCRB CDR3s in all four CD4+ subsets. VDJ junctions sequenced from type 1 diabetes patients showed fewer insertions and more deletions.

The sample comprised naive CD4+ T cells from blood. This receptor was identified in a man younger than 40 with type 1 diabetes.

CDR3 nucleotides: TGTGCCAGCAGCCGACAGAATAATTCACCCCTCCACTTT. It yields the protein CASSRQNNSPLHF. The genes are TRBV6-5 and TRBJ1-6; TRBD1 is a possible D gene (5 bases). Germline CDR1 is MNHEY and CDR2 is SVGAGI. With 6 bases removed from V and 5 bases from J, the gap between germline ends came to 8 bases. The CDR3 length is 13 residues.